Below, 11 T cell receptor beta chains from the same sample are listed, as sequenced in a study of cytomegalovirus exposure and HLA in healthy donors. The study ran its PCR with 60 Vbeta and 13 Jbeta primers. Using immunoSEQ multiplex PCR, the repertoire was profiled, and TCRdb retains in-frame clones only, with some absent. The data show around 130,000 clones, roughly 78% seen once. The sequencing input was PBMCs. These receptors came from a man aged 40-50 years in good health and CMV-seronegative.

The genes are TRBV28 and TRBJ1-5; D not certain. The CDR3 length is 15 residues. From germline, CDR1 is MDHEN and CDR2 SYDVKM. Trimming removed 7 bases from V and 0 bases from J, with 13 bases in between. The CDR3 bases are TGTGCCAGCACCTCCGCCGGTTATAGCAATCAGCCCCAGCATTTT. Protein product: CASTSAGYSNQPQHF.

The V gene is TRBV7-9, the J gene TRBJ2-1; D possibly corresponds to TRBD2 (5 bases). With 1 base removed from V and 12 bases from J, the gap between germline ends came to 19 bases. This CDR3 spans 15 amino acids. From germline, CDR1 is SEHNR and CDR2 FQNEAQ (reference sequence). For the CDR3, the DNA is TGTGCCAGCAGCTTAGAGGGAACTATAGGTGCGGGGCAGTTCTTC. Protein: CASSLEGTIGAGQFF.

The chain combines TRBV10-3 with TRBJ1-1; 7 bases are shared with TRBD1. V lost 3 bases to trimming and J lost 4 bases; unmatched junction nucleotides: 5. Germline assignment: CDR1 ENHRY and CDR2 SYGVKD. The CDR3 consists of 14 residues. The CDR3 DNA follows: TGTGCCATCAGTGACCCGAGGGACAGCACTGAAGCTTTCTTT. It translates to CAISDPRDSTEAFF.

The rearrangement uses TRBV2 and TRBJ2-3; TRBD1 aligns across 9 bases. V dropped 3 bases and J dropped 8; count of bases not matched to a gene: 12. This CDR3 contains 16 residues. Germline V CDR1 and CDR2: SNHLY, FYNNEI. In nucleotides, the CDR3 is TGTGCCAGCAGTGATCAGGACAGGGGACTGGCGGGTACGCAGTATTTT. Its translation is CASSDQDRGLAGTQYF.

In its sample, this clone was seen a few times. The V gene is TRBV27, the J gene TRBJ1-1, with D maybe TRBD1 (6 bases). Germline V lookup: CDR1 MNHEY, CDR2 SMNVEV (reference sequence). The V and J ends lost 2 bases and 1 base respectively, with 8 bases between them. This CDR3 spans 14 amino acids. The CDR3 nucleotides read TGTGCCAGCAGTTTAGGGACACAGAACACTGAAGCTTTCTTT. This encodes CASSLGTQNTEAFF.

V gene TRBV9 combines with J gene TRBJ2-1; TRBD1 agrees at 10 bases. Per the germline V gene, CDR1 is SGDLS and CDR2 is YYNGEE. The CDR3 is 16 amino acids. The V and J ends lost 4 bases and 8 bases, in that order; junction bases with no gene match: 12. CDR3 loop: CASSPRTGGYGYEQFF. The CDR3 DNA follows: TGTGCCAGCAGCCCCCGGACAGGGGGGTACGGGTATGAGCAGTTCTTC.

The chain is built from TRBV30 and TRBJ2-3, with a possible D match to TRBD2 (5 bases). The length of the CDR3 is 12 residues. The germline gives CDR1 GTSNPN, CDR2 SVGIG (reference sequence). V lost 3 bases and J 5 bases, leaving 9 bases between the germline ends. CDR3 nucleotides: TGTGCCTGGAGCTCCCGGGGAGATACGCAGTATTTT. It specifies CAWSSRGDTQYF. The variable domain in full, completed from reference TRBV30 and TRBJ2-3, reads SQTIHQWPATLVQPVGSPLSLECTVEGTSNPNLYWYRQAAGRGLQLLFYSVGIGQISSEVPQNLSASRPQDRQFILSSKKLLLSDSGFYLCAWSSRGDTQYFGPGTRLTVL.

This rearrangement joins TRBV28 to TRBJ1-2; D not resolved. Trimming removed 7 bases at V and 7 bases at J, with 16 bases between. Germline V gene data show CDR1 as MDHEN and CDR2 as SYDVKM. This CDR3 is built from 13 residues. The CDR3 DNA is TGTGCCAGCACCGTCACGGAGACTGCTGGCTACACCTTC. As protein: CASTVTETAGYTF.

This clone was detected a few times. The chain recombines TRBV10-3 with TRBJ1-4; D is ambiguous. The CDR3 contains 14 residues. V shed 2 bases and J shed 8 bases, with 12 bases lying between them. Germline V gene lookup returns CDR1 ENHRY and CDR2 SYGVKD. The chain's CDR3 is CAISEPGEGEKLFF. The CDR3 bases are TGTGCCATCAGTGAGCCCGGGGAGGGAGAAAAACTGTTTTTT.

The chain joins TRBV6-5 to TRBJ2-1, with D possibly being TRBD1 (6 bases). Germline assignment: CDR1 MNHEY and CDR2 SVGAGI. The V and J ends lost 5 bases and 12 bases respectively, with 14 bases between them. The CDR3 is 12 amino acids. The CDR3 region is CASSPSVGAQFF. CDR3 in DNA: TGTGCCAGCAGTCCCTCGGTGGGGGCGCAGTTCTTC.

A few counts support this clone. This chain connects TRBV5-1 to TRBJ1-1, with a weak D call TRBD1 (6 bases). CDR3 length: 16 amino acids. CDR1 is SGHRS, CDR2 YFSETQ, per germline. The germline V and J ends were trimmed by 1 base and 4 bases, with 17 bases remaining between them. CDR3 amino acids: CASSLLPQGLSTEAFF. DNA of the CDR3: TGCGCCAGCAGCTTGCTACCTCAGGGGCTGTCCACTGAAGCTTTCTTT.